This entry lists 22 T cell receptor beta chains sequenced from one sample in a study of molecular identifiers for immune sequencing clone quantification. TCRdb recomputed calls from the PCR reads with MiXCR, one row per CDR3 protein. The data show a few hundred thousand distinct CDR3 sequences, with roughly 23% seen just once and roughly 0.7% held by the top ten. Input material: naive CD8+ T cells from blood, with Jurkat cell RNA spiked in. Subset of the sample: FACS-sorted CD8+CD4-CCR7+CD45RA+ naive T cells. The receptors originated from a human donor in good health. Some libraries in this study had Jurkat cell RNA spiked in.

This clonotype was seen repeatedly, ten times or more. The CDR3 reads CASSRGLYRMDEQFF. CDR3 bases: TGTGCCAGCAGCCGTGGACTGTACAGAATGGATGAGCAGTTCTTC. The chain uses TRBV12-3 or TRBV12-4 and TRBJ2-1; a weak D match, TRBD2 (5 bases). Trimming removed 6 bases from V and 8 bases from J, with 20 bases in between. The CDR3 loop spans 15 amino acids.

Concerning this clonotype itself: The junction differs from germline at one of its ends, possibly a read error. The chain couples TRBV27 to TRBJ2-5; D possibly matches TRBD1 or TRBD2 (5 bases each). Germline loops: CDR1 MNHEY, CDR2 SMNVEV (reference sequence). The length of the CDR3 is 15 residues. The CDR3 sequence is CASSRTQGVAETQCF. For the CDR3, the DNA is TGTGCCAGCAGTAGAACTCAGGGAGTGGCAGAGACCCAGTGCTTC.

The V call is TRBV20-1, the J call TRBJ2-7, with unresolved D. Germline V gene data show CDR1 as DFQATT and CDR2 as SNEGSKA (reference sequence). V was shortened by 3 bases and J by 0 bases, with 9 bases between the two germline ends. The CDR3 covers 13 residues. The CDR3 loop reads CSARGPLSYEQYF. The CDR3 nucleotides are TGCAGTGCTAGGGGTCCCCTCTCCTACGAGCAGTACTTC.

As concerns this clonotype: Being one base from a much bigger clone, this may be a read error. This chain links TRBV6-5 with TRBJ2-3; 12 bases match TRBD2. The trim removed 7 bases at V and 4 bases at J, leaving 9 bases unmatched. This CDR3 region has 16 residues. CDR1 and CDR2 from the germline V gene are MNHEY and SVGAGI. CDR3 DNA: TGTGCCAGCAATTCCCAACTAGCGGGGGGTCCAGATACGCAGTATTTT. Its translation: CASNSQLAGGPDTQYF.

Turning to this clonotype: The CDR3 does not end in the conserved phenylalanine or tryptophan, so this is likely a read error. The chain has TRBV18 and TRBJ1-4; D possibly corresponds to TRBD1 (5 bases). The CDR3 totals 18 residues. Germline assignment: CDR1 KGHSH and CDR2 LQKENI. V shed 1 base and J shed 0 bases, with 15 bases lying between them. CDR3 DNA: TGTGCCAGCTCACCACGGAGTCCCTGGGACTCAACTAATGAAAAACTGTTTTAT. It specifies CASSPRSPWDSTNEKLFY.

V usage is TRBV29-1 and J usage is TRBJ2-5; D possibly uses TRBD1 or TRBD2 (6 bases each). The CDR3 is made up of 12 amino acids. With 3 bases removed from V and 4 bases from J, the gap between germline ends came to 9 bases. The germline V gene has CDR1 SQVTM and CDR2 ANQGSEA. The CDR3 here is CSVEGGSETQYF. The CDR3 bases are TGCAGCGTTGAGGGGGGCTCAGAGACCCAGTACTTC.

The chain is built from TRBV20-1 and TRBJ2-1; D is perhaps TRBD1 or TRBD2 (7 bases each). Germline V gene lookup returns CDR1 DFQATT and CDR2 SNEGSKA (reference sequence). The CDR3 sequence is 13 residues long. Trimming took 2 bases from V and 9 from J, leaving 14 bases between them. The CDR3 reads CSARPQGRGEQFF. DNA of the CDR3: TGCAGTGCTAGACCACAGGGGAGGGGTGAGCAGTTCTTC.

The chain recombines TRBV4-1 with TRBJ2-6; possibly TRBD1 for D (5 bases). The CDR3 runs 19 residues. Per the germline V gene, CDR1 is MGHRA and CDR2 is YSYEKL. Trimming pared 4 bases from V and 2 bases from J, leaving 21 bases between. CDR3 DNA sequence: TGCGCCAGCAGCCTTGAACCCCGACAGCGCTTGGCTGGGGCCAACGTCCTGACTTTC. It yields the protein CASSLEPRQRLAGANVLTF.

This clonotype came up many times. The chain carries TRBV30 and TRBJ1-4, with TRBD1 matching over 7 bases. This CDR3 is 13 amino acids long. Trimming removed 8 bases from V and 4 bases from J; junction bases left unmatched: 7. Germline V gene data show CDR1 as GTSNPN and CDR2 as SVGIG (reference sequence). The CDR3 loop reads CARQGQINEKLFF. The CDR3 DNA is TGTGCCCGGCAGGGACAGATTAATGAAAAACTGTTTTTT. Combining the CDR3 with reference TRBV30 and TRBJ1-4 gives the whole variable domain SQTIHQWPATLVQPVGSPLSLECTVEGTSNPNLYWYRQAAGRGLQLLFYSVGIGQISSEVPQNLSASRPQDRQFILSSKKLLLSDSGFYLCARQGQINEKLFFGSGTQLSVL.

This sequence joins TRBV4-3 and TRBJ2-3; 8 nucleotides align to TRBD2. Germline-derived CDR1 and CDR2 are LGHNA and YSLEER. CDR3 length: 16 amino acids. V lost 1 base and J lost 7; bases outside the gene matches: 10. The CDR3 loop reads CASSQVLAGGRNTQYF. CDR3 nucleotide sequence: TGCGCCAGCAGCCAAGTCCTGGCGGGGGGACGAAATACGCAGTATTTT.

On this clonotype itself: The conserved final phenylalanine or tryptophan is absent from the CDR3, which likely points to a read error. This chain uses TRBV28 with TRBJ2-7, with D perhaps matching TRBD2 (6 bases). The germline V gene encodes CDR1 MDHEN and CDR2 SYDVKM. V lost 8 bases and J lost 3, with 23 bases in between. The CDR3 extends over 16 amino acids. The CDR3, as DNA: TGTGCCAGCTCCGGGGACTCGGCAGTTGTAAGCTACGAGCAGTACTCC. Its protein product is CASSGDSAVVSYEQYS.

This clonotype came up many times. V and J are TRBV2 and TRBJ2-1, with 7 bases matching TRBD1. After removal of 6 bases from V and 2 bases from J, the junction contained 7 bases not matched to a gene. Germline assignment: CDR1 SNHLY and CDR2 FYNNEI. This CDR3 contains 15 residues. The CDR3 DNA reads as TGTGCCAGCAGCCCCGGGACAGCTGCCTACAATGAGCAGTTCTTC. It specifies CASSPGTAAYNEQFF.

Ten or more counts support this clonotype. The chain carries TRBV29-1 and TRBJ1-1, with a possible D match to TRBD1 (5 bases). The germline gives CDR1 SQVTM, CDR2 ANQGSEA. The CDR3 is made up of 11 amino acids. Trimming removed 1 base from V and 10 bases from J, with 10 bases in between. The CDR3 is CSVEGQGLAFF. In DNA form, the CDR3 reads TGCAGCGTTGAAGGCCAGGGTTTAGCTTTCTTT. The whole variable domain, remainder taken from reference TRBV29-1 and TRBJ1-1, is SAVISQKPSRDICQRGTSLTIQCQVDSQVTMMFWYRQQPGQSLTLIATANQGSEATYESGFVIDKFPISRPNLTFSTLTVSNMSPEDSSIYLCSVEGQGLAFFGQGTRLTVV.

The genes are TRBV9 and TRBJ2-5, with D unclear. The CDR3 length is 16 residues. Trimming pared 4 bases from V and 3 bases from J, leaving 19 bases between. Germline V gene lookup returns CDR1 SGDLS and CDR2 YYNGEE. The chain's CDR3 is CASSIEASHDKETQYF. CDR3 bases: TGTGCCAGCAGCATAGAAGCTAGTCACGATAAAGAGACCCAGTACTTC.

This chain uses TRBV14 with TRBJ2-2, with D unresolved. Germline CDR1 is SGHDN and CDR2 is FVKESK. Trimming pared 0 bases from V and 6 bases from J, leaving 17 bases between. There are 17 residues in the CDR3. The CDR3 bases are TGTGCCAGCAGCCAAGACCGTGCTACCTACCGGTCCGGGGAGCTGTTTTTT. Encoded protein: CASSQDRATYRSGELFF.

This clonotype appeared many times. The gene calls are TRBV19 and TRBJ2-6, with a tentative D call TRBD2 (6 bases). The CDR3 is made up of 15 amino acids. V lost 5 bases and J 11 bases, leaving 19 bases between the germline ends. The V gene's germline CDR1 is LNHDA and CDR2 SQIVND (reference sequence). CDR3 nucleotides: TGTGCCAGTAGTCCATCGAGCGGGTGGTTTGACGTCCTGACTTTC. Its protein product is CASSPSSGWFDVLTF.

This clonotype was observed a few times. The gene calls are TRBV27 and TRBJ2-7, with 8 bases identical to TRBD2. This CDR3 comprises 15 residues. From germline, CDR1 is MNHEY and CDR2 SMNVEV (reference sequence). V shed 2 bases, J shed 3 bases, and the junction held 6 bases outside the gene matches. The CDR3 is CASSLTGSGVYEQYF. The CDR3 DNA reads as TGTGCCAGCAGTTTAACCGGTAGCGGGGTCTACGAGCAGTACTTC.

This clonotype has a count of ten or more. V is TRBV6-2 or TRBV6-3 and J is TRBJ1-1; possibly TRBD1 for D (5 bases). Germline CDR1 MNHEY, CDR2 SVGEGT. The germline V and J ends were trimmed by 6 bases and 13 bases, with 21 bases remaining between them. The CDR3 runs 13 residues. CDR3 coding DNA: TGTGCCAGCAGAGGGGAACCCCAACGAAAAGGTTTCTTT. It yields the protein CASRGEPQRKGFF.

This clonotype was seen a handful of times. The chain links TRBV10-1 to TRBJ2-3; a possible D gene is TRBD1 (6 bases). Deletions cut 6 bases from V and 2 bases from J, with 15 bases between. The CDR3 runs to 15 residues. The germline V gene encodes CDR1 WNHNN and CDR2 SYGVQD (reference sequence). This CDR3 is CASSWDTGNTDTQYF. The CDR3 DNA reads TGCGCCAGCAGCTGGGACACTGGGAACACAGATACGCAGTATTTT.

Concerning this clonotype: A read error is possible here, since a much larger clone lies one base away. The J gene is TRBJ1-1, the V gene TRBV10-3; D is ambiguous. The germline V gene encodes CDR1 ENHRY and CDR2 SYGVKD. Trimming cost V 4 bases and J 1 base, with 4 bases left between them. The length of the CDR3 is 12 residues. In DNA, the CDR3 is TGTGCCATCAGTGGACCGAACACTGAAGCTTTCTTT. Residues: CAISGPNTEAFF.

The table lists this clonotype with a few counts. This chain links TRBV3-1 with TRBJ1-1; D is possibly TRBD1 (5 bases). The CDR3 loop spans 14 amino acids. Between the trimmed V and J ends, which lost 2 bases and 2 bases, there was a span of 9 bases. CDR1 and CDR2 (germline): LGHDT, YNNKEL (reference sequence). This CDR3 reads CASSQYDSNTEAFF. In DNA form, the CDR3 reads TGTGCCAGCAGCCAATATGACAGTAACACTGAAGCTTTCTTT.

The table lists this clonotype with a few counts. Here the CDR3 DNA reads TGCAGTGCTAGTGACACGTGGGCTAGCGCCACAGATACGCAGTATTTT. It encodes CSASDTWASATDTQYF. The chain uses TRBV20-1 and TRBJ2-3, with D possibly being TRBD2 (6 bases). The CDR3 extends over 16 amino acids. V lost 3 bases and J lost 2, with 18 bases in between. CDR1 is DFQATT and CDR2 is SNEGSKA in the germline V gene (reference sequence).